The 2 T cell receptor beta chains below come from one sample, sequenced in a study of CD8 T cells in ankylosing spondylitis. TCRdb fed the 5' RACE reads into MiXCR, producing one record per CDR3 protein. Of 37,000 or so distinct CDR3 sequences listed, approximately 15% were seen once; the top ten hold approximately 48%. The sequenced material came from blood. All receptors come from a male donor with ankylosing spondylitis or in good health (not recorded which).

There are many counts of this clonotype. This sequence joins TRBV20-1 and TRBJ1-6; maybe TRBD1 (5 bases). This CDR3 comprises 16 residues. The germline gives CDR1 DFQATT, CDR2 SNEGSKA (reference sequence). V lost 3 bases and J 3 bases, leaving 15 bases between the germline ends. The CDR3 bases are TGCAGTGCTAGGGAAGAGACAGTTTACTATAATTCACCCCTCCACTTT. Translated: CSAREETVYYNSPLHF.

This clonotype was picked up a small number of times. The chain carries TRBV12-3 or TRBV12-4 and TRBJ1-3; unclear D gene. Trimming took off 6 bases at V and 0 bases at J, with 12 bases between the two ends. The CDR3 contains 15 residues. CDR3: CASSPETFSGNTIYF. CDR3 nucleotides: TGTGCCAGCAGCCCTGAGACATTCTCTGGAAACACCATATATTTT.